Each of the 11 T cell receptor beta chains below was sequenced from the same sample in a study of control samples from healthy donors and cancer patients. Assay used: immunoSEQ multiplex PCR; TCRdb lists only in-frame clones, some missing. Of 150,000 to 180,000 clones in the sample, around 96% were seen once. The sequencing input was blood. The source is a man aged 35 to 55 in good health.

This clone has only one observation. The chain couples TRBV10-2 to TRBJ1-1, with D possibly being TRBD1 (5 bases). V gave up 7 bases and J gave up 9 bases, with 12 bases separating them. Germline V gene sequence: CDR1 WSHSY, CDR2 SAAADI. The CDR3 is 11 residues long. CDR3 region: CASIWEDKAFF. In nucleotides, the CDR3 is TGCGCCAGCATTTGGGAGGACAAAGCTTTCTTT.

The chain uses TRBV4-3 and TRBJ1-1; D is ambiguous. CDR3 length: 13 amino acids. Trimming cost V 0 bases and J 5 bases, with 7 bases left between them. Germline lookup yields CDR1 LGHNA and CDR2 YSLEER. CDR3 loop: CASSQERRTEAFF. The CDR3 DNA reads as TGCGCCAGCAGCCAAGAACGGAGGACTGAAGCTTTCTTT.

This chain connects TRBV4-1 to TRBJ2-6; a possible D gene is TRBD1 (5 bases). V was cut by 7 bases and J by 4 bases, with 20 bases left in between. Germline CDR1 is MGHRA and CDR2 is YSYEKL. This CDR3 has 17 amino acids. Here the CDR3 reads CASKGLTRVEGANVLTF. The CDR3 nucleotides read TGCGCCAGCAAGGGGCTTACACGGGTCGAGGGGGCCAACGTCCTGACTTTC.

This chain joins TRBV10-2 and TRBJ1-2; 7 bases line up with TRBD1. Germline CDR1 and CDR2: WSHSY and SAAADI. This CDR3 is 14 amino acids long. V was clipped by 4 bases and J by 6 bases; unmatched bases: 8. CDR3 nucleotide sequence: TGCGCCAGCAGTGGGCAGGGGGGAAGGAATGGCTACACCTTC. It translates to CASSGQGGRNGYTF.

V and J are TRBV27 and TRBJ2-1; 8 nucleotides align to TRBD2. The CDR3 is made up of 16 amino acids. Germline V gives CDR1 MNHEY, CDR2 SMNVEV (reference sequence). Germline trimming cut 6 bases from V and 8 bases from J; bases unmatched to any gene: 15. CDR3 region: CASSPTGGGPGDEQFF. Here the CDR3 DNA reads TGTGCCAGCAGCCCCACCGGGGGGGGGCCGGGGGATGAGCAGTTCTTC.

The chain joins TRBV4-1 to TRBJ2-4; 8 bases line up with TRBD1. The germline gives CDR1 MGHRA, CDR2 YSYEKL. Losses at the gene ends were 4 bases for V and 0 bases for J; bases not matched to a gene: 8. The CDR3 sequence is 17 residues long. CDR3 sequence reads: CASSPGPGQVAKNIQYF. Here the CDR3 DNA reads TGCGCCAGCAGCCCGGGACCGGGACAGGTAGCCAAAAACATTCAGTACTTC.

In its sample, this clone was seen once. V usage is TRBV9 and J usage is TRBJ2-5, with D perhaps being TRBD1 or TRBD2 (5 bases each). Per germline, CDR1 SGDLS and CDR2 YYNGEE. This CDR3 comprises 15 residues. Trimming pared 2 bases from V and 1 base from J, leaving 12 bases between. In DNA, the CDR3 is TGTGCCAGCAGCGTTCTCGGGGCAGTCCAAGAGACCCAGTACTTC. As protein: CASSVLGAVQETQYF.

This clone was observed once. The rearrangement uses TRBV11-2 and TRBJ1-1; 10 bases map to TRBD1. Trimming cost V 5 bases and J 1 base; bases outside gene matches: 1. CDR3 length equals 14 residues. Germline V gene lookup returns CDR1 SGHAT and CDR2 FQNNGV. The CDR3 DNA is TGTGCCAGCAGCGGACAGGGGGGGAACACTGAAGCTTTCTTT. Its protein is CASSGQGGNTEAFF. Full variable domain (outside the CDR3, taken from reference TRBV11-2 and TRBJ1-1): EAGVAQSPRYKIIEKRQSVAFWCNPISGHATLYWYQQILGQGPKLLIQFQNNGVVDDSQLPKDRFSAERLKGVDSTLKIQPAKLEDSAVYLCASSGQGGNTEAFFGQGTRLTVV.

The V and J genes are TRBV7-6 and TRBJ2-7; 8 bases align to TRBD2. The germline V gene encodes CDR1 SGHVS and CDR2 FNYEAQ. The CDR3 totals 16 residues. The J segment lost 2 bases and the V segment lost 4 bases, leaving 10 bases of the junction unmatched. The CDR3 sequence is CASSSLTSGGAYEQYF. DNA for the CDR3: TGTGCCAGCAGCTCCCTAACTAGCGGTGGAGCCTACGAGCAGTACTTC.

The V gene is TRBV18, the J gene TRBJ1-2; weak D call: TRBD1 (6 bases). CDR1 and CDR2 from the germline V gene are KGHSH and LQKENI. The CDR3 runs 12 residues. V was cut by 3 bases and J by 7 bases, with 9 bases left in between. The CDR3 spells CASSPQTGGYTF. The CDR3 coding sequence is TGTGCCAGCTCACCCCAGACAGGTGGCTACACCTTC. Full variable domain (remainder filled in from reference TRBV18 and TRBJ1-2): NAGVMQNPRHLVRRRGQEARLRCSPMKGHSHVYWYRQLPEEGLKFMVYLQKENIIDESGMPKERFSAEFPKEGPSILRIQQVVRGDSAAYFCASSPQTGGYTFGSGTRLTVV.

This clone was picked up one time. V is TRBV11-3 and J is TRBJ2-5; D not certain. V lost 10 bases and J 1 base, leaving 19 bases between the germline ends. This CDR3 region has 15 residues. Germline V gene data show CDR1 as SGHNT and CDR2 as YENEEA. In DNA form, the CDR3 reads TGTGCCAACCTATCCCCTGGGTCCCCCCAAGAGACCCAGTACTTC. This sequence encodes CANLSPGSPQETQYF. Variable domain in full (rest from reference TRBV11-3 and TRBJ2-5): EAGVVQSPRYKIIEKKQPVAFWCNPISGHNTLYWYLQNLGQGPELLIRYENEEAVDDSQLPKDRFSAERLKGVDSTLKIQPAELGDSAVYLCANLSPGSPQETQYFGPGTRLLVL.